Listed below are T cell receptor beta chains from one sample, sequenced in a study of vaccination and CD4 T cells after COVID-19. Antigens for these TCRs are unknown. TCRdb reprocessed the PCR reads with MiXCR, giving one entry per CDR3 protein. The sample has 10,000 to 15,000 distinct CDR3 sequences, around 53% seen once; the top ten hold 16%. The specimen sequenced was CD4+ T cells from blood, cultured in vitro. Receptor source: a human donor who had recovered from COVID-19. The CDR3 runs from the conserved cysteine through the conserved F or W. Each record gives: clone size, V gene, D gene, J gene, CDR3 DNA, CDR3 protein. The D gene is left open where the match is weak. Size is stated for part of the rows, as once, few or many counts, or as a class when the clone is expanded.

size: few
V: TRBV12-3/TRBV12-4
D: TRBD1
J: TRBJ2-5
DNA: TGTGCCAGCAGACGGACAGGGGGCGAGACCCAGTACTTC
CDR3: CASRRTGGETQYF

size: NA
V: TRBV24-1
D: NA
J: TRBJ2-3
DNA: TGTGCCACCAGTGATTACAAGGCTTTCGGGCTGGTCACAGATACGCAGTATTTT
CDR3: CATSDYKAFGLVTDTQYF

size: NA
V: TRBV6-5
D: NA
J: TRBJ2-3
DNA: TGTGCCAGCAGTTACGGCGGTGGGGGCCTGAAAACAGATACGCAGTATTTT
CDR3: CASSYGGGGLKTDTQYF

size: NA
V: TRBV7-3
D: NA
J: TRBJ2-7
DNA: TGTGCCAGCAGCTTATTCAGGGACTACGAGCAGTACTTC
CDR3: CASSLFRDYEQYF

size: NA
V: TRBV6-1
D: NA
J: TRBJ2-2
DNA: TGTGCCAGCAGTGAAGGTGACACCGGGGAGCTGTTTTTT
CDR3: CASSEGDTGELFF

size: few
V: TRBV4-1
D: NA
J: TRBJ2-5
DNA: TGCGCCAGCAGCTTTCGACTCGTAAGAGAGACCCAGTACTTC
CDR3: CASSFRLVRETQYF

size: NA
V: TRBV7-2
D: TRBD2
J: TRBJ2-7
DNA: TGTGCCAGCAGCTTAGCGGGACTAGCGGGAGGCTCCTACGAGCAGTACTTC
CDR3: CASSLAGLAGGSYEQYF

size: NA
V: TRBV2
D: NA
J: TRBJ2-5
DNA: TGTGCCAGCGAGTTAACAGAGACCCAGTACTTC
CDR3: CASELTETQYF

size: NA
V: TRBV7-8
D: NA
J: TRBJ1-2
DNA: TGTGCCAGCAGCTTAGCTGGGCGGTCCAGCTACACCTTC
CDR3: CASSLAGRSSYTF

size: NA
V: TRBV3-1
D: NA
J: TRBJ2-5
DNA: TGTGCCAGCAGCCGGGAGACCCAGTACTTC
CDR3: CASSRETQYF

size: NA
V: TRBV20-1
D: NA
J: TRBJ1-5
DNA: TGCAGTGCTAGAGTTAGGCAGGATAGCAATCAGCCCCAGCATTTT
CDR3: CSARVRQDSNQPQHF

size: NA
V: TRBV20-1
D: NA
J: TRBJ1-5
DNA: TGCAGTGCGAGCAATAGCAATCAGCCCCAGCATTTT
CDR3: CSASNSNQPQHF

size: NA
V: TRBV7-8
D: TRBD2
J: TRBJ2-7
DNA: TGTGCCAGCAGACCCCCTCTCCGACTAGCGCCCCGGCATGAGCAGTACTTC
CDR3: CASRPPLRLAPRHEQYF

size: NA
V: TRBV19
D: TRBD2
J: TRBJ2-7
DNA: TGTGCCAGTAGTACTAGCGGGAGCTCCTACGAGCAGTACTTC
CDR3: CASSTSGSSYEQYF

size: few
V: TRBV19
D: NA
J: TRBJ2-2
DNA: TGTGCCAGTAGTATGTTCGGACAGCGAAACACCGGGGAGCTGTTTTTT
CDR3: CASSMFGQRNTGELFF

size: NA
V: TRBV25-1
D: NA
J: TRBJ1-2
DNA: TGTGCCAGCAGTGAATTGAGGGGCGATGGCTACACCTTC
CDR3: CASSELRGDGYTF

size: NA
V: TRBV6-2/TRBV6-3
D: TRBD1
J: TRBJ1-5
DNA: TGTGCCAGCATCCCGGGACAGGGGGCGAATCAGCCCCAGCATTTT
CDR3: CASIPGQGANQPQHF

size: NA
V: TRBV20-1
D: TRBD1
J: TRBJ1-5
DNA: TGCAGTGCTAGTCGGACAGGACCAAATCAGCCCCAGCATTTT
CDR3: CSASRTGPNQPQHF

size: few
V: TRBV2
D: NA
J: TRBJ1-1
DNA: TGTGCCAGCAGTGAATCCAACGCCTGGGGGGAAGCTTTCTTT
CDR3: CASSESNAWGEAFF

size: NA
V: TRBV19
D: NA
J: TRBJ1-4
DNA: TGTGCCAGTAGTACCAGGGGAACTAATGAAAAACTGTTTTTT
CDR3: CASSTRGTNEKLFF

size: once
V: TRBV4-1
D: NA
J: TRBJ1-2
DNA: TGCGCCAGCAGCCAAGCGGGAGGAGCCCCCCGTGGCTACACCTTC
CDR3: CASSQAGGAPRGYTF

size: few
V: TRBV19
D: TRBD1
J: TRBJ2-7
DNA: TGTGCCAGTTCCGGGACAGGGGGCTACGAGCAGTACTTC
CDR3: CASSGTGGYEQYF

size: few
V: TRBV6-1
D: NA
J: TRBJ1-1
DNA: TGTGCCAGCAGGTCATTAGTAGCTTTCTTT
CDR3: CASRSLVAFF

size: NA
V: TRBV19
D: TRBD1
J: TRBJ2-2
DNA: TGTGCCAGTAGTATCGACAGGGTGAGCACCGGGGAGCTGTTTTTT
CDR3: CASSIDRVSTGELFF

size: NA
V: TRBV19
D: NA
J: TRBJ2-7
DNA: TGTGCCAGTAGTCTGGTGGGCGGACTGGTATCCGAGCAGTACTTC
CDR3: CASSLVGGLVSEQYF

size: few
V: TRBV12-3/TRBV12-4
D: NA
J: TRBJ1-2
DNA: TGTGCCAGCAGTCCCACCCCGACACTTAACTATGGCTACACCTTC
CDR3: CASSPTPTLNYGYTF

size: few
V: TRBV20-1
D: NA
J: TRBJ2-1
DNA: TGCAGTGCCGTATCGGGAACAGAGAGACAAAATGAGCAGTTCTTC
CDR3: CSAVSGTERQNEQFF

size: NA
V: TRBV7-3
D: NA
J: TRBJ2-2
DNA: TGTGCCAGCAGCGTCGACACCGGGGAGCTGTTTTTT
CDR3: CASSVDTGELFF

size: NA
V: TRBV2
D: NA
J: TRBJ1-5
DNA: TGTGCCAGCAGTGAAGGGACAGGCAATCAGCCCCAGCATTTT
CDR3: CASSEGTGNQPQHF

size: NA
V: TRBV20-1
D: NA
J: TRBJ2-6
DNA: TGCAGTGCTAGAGACACCCGGGCCAACGTCCTGACTTTC
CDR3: CSARDTRANVLTF

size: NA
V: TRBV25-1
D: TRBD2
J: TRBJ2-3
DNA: TGTGCCAGCAGTGAATTGGGGACTAGCGGGAGCTCAGATACGCAGTATTTT
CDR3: CASSELGTSGSSDTQYF

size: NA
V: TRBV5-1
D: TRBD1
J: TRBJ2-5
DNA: TGCGCCAGCAGCTGGGGGACAGGCAGCCAAGAGACCCAGTACTTC
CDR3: CASSWGTGSQETQYF

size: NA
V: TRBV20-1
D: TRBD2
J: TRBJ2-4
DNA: TGCAGTGCGAAGCCGCTAGCGGGAGGGCCAGAGCATCTGAACATTCAGTACTTC
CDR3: CSAKPLAGGPEHLNIQYF

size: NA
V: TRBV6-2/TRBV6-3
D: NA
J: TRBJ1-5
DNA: TGTGCCAGCAGGCTGCGGGGGGTCGGGCAGCATCAGCCCCAGCATTTT
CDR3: CASRLRGVGQHQPQHF

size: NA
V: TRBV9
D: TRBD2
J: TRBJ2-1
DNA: TGTGCCAGCAGCGTAGGCGGAGCGGGAGAGTACAATGAGCAGTTCTTC
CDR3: CASSVGGAGEYNEQFF

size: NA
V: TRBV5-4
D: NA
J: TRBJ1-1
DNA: TGTGCCAGCAGCCCGGGGAGAGAGACAGCGCGCACTGAAGCTTTCTTT
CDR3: CASSPGRETARTEAFF

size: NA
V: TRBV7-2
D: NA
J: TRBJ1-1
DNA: TGTGCCAGCAGTGGGGGGGTGAACACTGAAGCTTTCTTT
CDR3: CASSGGVNTEAFF

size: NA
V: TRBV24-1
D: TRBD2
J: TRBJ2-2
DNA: TGTGCCACCAGTGAGACTAGCGGGAGAGCAAACACCGGGGAGCTGTTTTTT
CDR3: CATSETSGRANTGELFF

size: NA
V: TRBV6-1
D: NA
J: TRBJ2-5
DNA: TGTGCCAGCAGTACCTCCGGCGCATCGAAAAGAAAGACCCAGTACTTC
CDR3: CASSTSGASKRKTQYF

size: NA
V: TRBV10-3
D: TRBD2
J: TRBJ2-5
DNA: TGTGCCATCAGTCAGGGAGGGGAGACCCAGTACTTC
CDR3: CAISQGGETQYF

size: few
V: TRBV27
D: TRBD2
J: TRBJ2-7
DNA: TGTGCCAGCAGTTTACTAGCGGGGTACGAGCAGTACTTC
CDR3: CASSLLAGYEQYF

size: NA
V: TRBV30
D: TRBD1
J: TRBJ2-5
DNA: TGTGCCTGGAGCCGGGGACAGGGTGGAGAGACCCAGTACTTC
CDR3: CAWSRGQGGETQYF

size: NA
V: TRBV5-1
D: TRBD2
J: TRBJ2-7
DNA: TGCGCCAGCAGCTGGGGACTAGCGGGAGGGCTGCCCTACGAGCAGTACTTC
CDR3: CASSWGLAGGLPYEQYF

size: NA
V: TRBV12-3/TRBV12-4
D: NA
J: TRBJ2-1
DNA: TGTGCCAGCAGTATTAGCCAGAATCCCTACAATGAGCAGTTCTTC
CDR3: CASSISQNPYNEQFF

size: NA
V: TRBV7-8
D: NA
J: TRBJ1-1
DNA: TGTGCCAGCAGTATTAGAGAGGGGTTTCAGCCTGAAGCTTTCTTT
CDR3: CASSIREGFQPEAFF

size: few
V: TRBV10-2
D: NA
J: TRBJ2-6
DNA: TGCGCCAGCAGTGAGTCAGGGGGCTCTGGGGCCAACGTCCTGACTTTC
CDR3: CASSESGGSGANVLTF

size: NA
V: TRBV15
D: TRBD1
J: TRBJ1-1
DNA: TGTGCCACCAGGAAACAGGGGGCTAGTGAAGCTTTCTTT
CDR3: CATRKQGASEAFF

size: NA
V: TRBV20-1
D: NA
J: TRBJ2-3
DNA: TGCAGTGCTAGGAGACAGGGAGGTGGCACAGATACGCAGTATTTT
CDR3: CSARRQGGGTDTQYF